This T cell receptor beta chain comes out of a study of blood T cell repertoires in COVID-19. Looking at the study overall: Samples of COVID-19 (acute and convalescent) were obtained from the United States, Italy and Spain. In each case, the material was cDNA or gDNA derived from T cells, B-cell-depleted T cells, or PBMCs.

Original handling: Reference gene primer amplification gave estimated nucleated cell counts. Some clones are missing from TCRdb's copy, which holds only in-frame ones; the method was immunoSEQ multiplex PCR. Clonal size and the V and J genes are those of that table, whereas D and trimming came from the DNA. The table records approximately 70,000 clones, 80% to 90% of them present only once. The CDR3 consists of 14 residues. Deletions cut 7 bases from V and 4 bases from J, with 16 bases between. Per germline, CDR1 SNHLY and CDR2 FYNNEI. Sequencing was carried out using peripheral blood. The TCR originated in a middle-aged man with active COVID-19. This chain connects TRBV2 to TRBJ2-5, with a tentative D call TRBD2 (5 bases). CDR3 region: CASNGGRSAETQYF. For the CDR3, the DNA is TGTGCCAGCAATGGAGGCAGGTCCGCAGAGACCCAGTACTTC. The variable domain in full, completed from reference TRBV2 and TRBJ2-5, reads EPEVTQTPSHQVTQMGQEVILRCVPISNHLYFYWYRQILGQKVEFLVSFYNNEISEKSEIFDDQFSVERPDGSNFTLKIRSTKLEDSAMYFCASNGGRSAETQYFGPGTRLLVL.